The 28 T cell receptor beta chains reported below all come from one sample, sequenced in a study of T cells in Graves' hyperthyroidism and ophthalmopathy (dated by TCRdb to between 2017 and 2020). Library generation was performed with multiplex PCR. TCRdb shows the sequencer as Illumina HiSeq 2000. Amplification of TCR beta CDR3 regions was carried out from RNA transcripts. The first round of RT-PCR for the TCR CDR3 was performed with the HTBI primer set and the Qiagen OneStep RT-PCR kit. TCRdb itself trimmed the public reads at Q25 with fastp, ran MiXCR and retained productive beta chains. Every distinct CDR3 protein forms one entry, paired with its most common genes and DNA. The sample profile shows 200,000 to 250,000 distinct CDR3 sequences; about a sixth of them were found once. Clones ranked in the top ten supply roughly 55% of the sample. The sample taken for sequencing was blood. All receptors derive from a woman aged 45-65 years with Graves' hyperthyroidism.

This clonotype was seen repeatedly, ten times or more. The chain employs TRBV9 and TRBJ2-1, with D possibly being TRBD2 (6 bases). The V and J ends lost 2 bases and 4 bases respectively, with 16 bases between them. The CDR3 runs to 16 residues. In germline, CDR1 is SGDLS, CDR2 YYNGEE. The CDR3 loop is CASSVIPMGGYNEQFF. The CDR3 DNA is TGTGCCAGCAGCGTGATTCCAATGGGGGGTTACAATGAGCAGTTCTTC.

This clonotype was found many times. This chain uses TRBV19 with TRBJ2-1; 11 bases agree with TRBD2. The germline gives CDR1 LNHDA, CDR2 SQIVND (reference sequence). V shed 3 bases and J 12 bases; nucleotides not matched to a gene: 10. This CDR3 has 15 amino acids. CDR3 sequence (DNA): TGTGCCAGTAGTATGCGCACTAGCGGGAGCTGGGCGCAGTTCTTC. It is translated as CASSMRTSGSWAQFF.

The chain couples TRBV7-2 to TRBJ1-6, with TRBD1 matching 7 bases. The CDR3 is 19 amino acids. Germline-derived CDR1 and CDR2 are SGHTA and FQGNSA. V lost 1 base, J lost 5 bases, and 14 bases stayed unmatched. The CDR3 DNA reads TGTGCCAGCAGCTTAGGACTAAGACAGGGAGGGGGAAATAATTCACCCCTCCACTTT. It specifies CASSLGLRQGGGNNSPLHF.

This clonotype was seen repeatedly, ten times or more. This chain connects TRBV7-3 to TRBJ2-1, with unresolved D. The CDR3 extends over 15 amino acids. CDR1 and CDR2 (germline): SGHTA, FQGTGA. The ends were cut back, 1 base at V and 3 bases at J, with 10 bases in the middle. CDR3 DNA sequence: TGTGCCAGCAGCTTAAGCTCCTCAGTCTACAATGAGCAGTTCTTC. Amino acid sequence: CASSLSSSVYNEQFF.

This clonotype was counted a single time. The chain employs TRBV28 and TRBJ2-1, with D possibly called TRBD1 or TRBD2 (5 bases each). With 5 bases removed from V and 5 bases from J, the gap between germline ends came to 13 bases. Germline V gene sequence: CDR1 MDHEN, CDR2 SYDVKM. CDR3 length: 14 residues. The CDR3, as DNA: TGTGCCAGCAGTCGTGGGGACGGCGACAATGAGCAGTTCTTC. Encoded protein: CASSRGDGDNEQFF.

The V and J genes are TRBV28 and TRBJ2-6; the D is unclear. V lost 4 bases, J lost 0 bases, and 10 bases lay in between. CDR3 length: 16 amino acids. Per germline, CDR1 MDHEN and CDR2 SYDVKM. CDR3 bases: TGTGCCAGCAGTTCGTCAAGAACCTCTGGGGCCAACGTCCTGACTTTC. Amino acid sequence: CASSSSRTSGANVLTF.

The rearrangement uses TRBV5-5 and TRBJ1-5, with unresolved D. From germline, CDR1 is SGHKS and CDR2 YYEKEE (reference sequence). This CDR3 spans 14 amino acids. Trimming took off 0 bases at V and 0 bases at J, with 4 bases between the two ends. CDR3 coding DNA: TGTGCCAGCAGCTTGGAGCATAGCAATCAGCCCCAGCATTTT. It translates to CASSLEHSNQPQHF. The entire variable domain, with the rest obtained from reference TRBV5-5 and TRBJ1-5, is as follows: DAGVTQSPTHLIKTRGQQVTLRCSPISGHKSVSWYQQVLGQGPQFIFQYYEKEERGRGNFPDRFSARQFPNYSSELNVNALLLGDSALYLCASSLEHSNQPQHFGDGTRLSIL.

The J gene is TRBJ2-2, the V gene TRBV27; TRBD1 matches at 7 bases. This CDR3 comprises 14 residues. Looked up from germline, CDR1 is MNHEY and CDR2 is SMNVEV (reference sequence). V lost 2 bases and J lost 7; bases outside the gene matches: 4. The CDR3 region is CASSLGQGVGELFF. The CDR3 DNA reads TGTGCCAGCAGTTTAGGGCAGGGGGTCGGGGAGCTGTTTTTT.

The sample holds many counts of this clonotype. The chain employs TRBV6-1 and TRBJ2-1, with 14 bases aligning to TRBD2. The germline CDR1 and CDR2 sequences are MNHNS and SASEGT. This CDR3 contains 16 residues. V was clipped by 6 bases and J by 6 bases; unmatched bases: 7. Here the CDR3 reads CASRARLAGGFNEQFF. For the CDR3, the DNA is TGTGCCAGCAGAGCACGACTAGCGGGAGGGTTCAATGAGCAGTTCTTC.

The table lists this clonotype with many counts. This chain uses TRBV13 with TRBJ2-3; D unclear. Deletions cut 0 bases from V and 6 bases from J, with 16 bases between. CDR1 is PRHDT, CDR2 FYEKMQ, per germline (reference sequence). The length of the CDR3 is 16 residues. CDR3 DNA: TGTGCCAGCAGCTTAGGCGAGTCCGTCGCAGTGGATACGCAGTATTTT. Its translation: CASSLGESVAVDTQYF.

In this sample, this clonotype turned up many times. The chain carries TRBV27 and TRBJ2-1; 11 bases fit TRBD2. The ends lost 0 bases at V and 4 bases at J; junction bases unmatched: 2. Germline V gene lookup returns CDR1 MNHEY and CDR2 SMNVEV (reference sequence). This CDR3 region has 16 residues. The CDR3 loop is CASSLSRTSGYNEQFF. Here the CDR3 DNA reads TGTGCCAGCAGTTTATCAAGGACTAGCGGGTACAATGAGCAGTTCTTC.

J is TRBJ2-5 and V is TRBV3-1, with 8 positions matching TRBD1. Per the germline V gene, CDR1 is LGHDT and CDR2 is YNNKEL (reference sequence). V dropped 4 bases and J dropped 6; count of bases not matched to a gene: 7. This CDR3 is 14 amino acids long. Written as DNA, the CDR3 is TGTGCCAGCAGCCCCGCCGGGACAGGAAAGACCCAGTACTTC. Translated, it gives CASSPAGTGKTQYF.

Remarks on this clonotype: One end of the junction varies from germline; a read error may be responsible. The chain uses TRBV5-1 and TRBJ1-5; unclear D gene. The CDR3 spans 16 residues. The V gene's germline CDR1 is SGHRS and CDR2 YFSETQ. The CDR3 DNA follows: TGCGCCAGCAGTTCACGACTGAAATATAGCAATCGGCCCCAGCATTTT. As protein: CASSSRLKYSNRPQHF.

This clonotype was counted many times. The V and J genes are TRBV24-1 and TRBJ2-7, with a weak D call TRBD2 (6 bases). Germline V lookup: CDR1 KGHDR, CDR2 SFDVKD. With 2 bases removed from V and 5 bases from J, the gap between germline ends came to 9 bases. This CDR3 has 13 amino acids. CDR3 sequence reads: CATSDYAGNEQYF. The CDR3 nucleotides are TGTGCCACCAGTGATTATGCGGGAAACGAGCAGTACTTC.

This CDR3 reads CATSISGTNTEAFF. CDR3 DNA: TGTGCCACCAGCATATCGGGCACGAACACTGAAGCTTTCTTT. The chain employs TRBV24-1 and TRBJ1-1; no reliable D call. The CDR3 runs to 14 residues. Germline V gives CDR1 KGHDR, CDR2 SFDVKD. Trimming left V 7 bases short and J 1 base short, with 12 bases between.

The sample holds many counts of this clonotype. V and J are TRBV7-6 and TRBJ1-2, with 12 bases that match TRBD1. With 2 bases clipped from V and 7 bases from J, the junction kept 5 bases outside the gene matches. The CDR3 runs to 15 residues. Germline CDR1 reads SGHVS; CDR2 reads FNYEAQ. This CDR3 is CASSLWDRGQGGYTF. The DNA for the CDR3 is TGTGCCAGCAGCTTATGGGACAGGGGGCAGGGTGGCTACACCTTC.

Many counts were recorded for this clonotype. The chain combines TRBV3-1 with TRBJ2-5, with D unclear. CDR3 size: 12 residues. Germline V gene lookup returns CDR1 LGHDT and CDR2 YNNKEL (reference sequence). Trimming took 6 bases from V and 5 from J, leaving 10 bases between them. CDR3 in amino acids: CASRHLSETQYF. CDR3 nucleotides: TGTGCCAGCAGACATCTATCGGAGACCCAGTACTTC.

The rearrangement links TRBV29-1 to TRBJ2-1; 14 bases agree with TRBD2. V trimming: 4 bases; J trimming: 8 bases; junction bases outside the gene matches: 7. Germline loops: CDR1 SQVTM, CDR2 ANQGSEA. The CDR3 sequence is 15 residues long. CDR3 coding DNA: TGCAGCGTTGCCGGGACTAGCGGGAGAGCGGATGAGCAGTTCTTC. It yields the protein CSVAGTSGRADEQFF.

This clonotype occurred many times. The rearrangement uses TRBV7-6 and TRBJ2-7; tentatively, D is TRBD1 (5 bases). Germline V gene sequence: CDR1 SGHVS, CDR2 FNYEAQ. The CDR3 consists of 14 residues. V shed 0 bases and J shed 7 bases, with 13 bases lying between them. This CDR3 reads CASSLARVGAEQYF. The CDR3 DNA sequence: TGTGCCAGCAGCTTAGCCAGGGTCGGCGCGGAGCAGTACTTC.

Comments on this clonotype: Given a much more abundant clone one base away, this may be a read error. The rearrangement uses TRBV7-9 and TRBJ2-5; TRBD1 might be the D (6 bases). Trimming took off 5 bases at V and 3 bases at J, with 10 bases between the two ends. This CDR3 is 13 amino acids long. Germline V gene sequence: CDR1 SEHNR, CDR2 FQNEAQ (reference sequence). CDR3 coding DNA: TGTGCCAGCAGCATAAACAGGGAAGAGACCCAGTACTTC. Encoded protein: CASSINREETQYF.

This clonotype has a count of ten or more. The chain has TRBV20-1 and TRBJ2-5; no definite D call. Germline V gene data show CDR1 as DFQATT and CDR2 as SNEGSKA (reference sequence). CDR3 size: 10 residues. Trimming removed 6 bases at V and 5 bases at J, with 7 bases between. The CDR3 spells CSAAGETQYF. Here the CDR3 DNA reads TGCAGTGCCGCCGGGGAGACCCAGTACTTC.

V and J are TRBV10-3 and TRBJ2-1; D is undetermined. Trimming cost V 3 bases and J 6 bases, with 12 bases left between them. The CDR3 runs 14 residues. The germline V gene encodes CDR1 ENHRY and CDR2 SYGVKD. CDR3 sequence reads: CAISEQRVCNEQFF. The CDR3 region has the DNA TGTGCCATCAGTGAACAGAGAGTGTGCAATGAGCAGTTCTTC.

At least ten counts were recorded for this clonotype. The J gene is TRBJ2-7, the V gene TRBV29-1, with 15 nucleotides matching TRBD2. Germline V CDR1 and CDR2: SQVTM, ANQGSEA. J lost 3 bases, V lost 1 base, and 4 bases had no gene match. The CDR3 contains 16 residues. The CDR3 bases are TGCAGCGTTGAAGCGGGACTAGCGGGAGGAATCTACGAGCAGTACTTC. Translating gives CSVEAGLAGGIYEQYF.

In DNA form, the CDR3 reads TGTGCCAGCAGTCCCCAGGGTCAGTTAGGCACAGATACGCAGTATTTT. This codes for CASSPQGQLGTDTQYF. This chain joins TRBV12-3 or TRBV12-4 and TRBJ2-3, with D maybe TRBD1 (5 bases). The CDR3 is 16 residues long. Trimming stripped 5 bases from V and 1 base from J, with 16 bases between.

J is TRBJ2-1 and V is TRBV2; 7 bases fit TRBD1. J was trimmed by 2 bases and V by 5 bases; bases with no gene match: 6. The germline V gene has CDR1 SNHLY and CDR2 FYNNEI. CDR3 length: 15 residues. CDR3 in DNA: TGTGCCAGCAGTTCCGAGACAGGGACCTACAATGAGCAGTTCTTC. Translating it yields CASSSETGTYNEQFF.

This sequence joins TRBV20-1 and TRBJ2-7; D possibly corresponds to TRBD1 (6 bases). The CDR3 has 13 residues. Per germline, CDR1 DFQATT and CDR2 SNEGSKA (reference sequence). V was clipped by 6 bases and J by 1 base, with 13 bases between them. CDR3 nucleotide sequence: TGCAGTGCCACGACAGGTCGGTCCTACGAGCAGTACTTC. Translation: CSATTGRSYEQYF.

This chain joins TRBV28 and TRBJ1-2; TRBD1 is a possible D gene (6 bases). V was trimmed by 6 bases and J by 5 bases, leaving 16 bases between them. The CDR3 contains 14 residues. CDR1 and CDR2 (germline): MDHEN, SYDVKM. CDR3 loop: CASRTAGAGYGYTF. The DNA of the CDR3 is TGTGCCAGCAGGACCGCGGGGGCGGGATATGGCTACACCTTC.

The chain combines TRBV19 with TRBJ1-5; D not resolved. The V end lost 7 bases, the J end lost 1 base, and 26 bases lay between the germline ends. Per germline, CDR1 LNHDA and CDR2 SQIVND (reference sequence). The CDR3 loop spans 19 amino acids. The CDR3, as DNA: TGTGCCAGTACCACCTACCCCTTTAGAGGAGGGTGGAGCAATCAGCCCCAGCATTTT. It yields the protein CASTTYPFRGGWSNQPQHF.